The 21 T cell receptor beta chains below all came from one sample that was sequenced in a study of blood T cell repertoires in COVID-19. Using immunoSEQ multiplex PCR, the repertoire was profiled, and TCRdb retains in-frame clones only, with some absent. Among 90,000 to 140,000 clones, about four fifths were seen once, and the ten largest hold 15%. Sequenced sample: peripheral blood. Source of these receptors: a woman of 80 years or more with acute or convalescent COVID-19.

The V and J genes are TRBV24-1 and TRBJ1-2; no reliable D call. Between the trimmed V and J ends, which lost 4 bases and 4 bases, there was a span of 6 bases. This CDR3 has 12 residues. Germline V CDR1 and CDR2: KGHDR, SFDVKD. As DNA, the CDR3 is TGTGCCACCAGTGACTCTTTCTATGGCTACACCTTC. Translated: CATSDSFYGYTF.

The genes are TRBV2 and TRBJ1-5; D might be TRBD1 (6 bases). V lost 5 bases and J lost 5, with 10 bases in between. Looked up from germline, CDR1 is SNHLY and CDR2 is FYNNEI. The CDR3 is 13 residues long. CDR3 DNA: TGTGCCAGCAGTTCAGGGGTCTATCAGCCCCAGCATTTT. Its protein is CASSSGVYQPQHF.

The chain combines TRBV10-1 with TRBJ1-3, with a weak D call TRBD1 (5 bases). From germline, CDR1 is WNHNN and CDR2 SYGVQD (reference sequence). There are 14 residues in the CDR3. Trimming took off 7 bases at V and 1 base at J, with 11 bases between the two ends. The CDR3 here is CASIKGSSGNTIYF. CDR3 DNA: TGCGCCAGCATCAAGGGGTCTTCTGGAAACACCATATATTTT.

The gene calls are TRBV4-1 and TRBJ1-3; D is undetermined. Germline V lookup: CDR1 MGHRA, CDR2 YSYEKL. The V end lost 0 bases, the J end lost 5 bases, and 14 bases lay between the germline ends. The CDR3 totals 16 residues. The CDR3 nucleotides read TGCGCCAGCAGCCAAGAGGCACCCCCCCCGAGAAACACCATATATTTT. Translating it yields CASSQEAPPPRNTIYF.

The sample holds one count of this clone. The V gene is TRBV28, the J gene TRBJ1-1; D is perhaps TRBD1 (6 bases). Germline-derived CDR1 and CDR2 are MDHEN and SYDVKM. The length of the CDR3 is 14 residues. Trimming removed 3 bases from V and 5 bases from J, with 13 bases in between. Here the CDR3 reads CASSFPGVRTEAFF. Written as DNA, the CDR3 is TGTGCCAGCAGTTTCCCAGGGGTGAGAACTGAAGCTTTCTTT. The full variable domain, rest sourced from reference TRBV28 and TRBJ1-1, is DVKVTQSSRYLVKRTGEKVFLECVQDMDHENMFWYRQDPGLGLRLIYFSYDVKMKEKGDIPEGYSVSREKKERFSLILESASTNQTSMYLCASSFPGVRTEAFFGQGTRLTVV.

The J gene is TRBJ2-6, the V gene TRBV24-1; D is ambiguous. V was pared by 4 bases and J by 1 base, with 7 bases between. CDR3 length: 15 amino acids. The V gene's germline CDR1 is KGHDR and CDR2 SFDVKD. The CDR3 nucleotides are TGTGCCACCAGTGACCCGCGTTCTGGGGCCAACGTCCTGACTTTC. Its protein product is CATSDPRSGANVLTF.

The chain combines TRBV24-1 with TRBJ2-1, with 8 bases that match TRBD1. Germline V gene sequence: CDR1 KGHDR, CDR2 SFDVKD. With V trimmed by 3 bases and J by 8 bases, 11 bases remained unmatched. The CDR3 runs 16 residues. The CDR3 sequence: CATSDQGAGDVDEQFF. The DNA of the CDR3 is TGTGCCACCAGTGATCAGGGGGCCGGCGATGTCGATGAGCAGTTCTTC.

The chain has TRBV6-1 and TRBJ1-6, with D maybe TRBD1 (5 bases). V was clipped by 3 bases and J by 10 bases, with 13 bases between them. CDR1 and CDR2 from the germline V gene are MNHNS and SASEGT. The length of the CDR3 is 14 residues. CDR3 in amino acids: CASSEAPGGSPLHF. The CDR3 region has the DNA TGTGCCAGCAGTGAGGCCCCTGGGGGGTCACCCCTCCACTTT.

This sequence joins TRBV7-9 and TRBJ1-1, with TRBD1 identical over 10 bases. Germline values: CDR1 SEHNR, CDR2 FQNEAQ (reference sequence). This CDR3 comprises 17 residues. J was trimmed by 4 bases and V by 1 base; bases with no gene match: 9. CDR3 region: CASSLGGQGRYSTEAFF. The DNA for the CDR3 is TGTGCCAGCAGCTTAGGGGGACAGGGGAGGTATAGCACTGAAGCTTTCTTT. The full variable domain, completed using reference TRBV7-9 and TRBJ1-1, is DTGVSQNPRHKITKRGQNVTFRCDPISEHNRLYWYRQTLGQGPEFLTYFQNEAQLEKSRLLSDRFSAERPKGSFSTLEIQRTEQGDSAMYLCASSLGGQGRYSTEAFFGQGTRLTVV.

This chain links TRBV5-1 with TRBJ1-1; D might be TRBD1 (6 bases). The germline CDR1 and CDR2 sequences are SGHRS and YFSETQ. The CDR3 sequence is 15 residues long. The V end was cut by 2 bases, the J end by 1 base, with 12 bases between. The DNA for the CDR3 is TGCGCCAGCAGCTTCCGGACAGCGACGAACACTGAAGCTTTCTTT. It encodes CASSFRTATNTEAFF.

This CDR3 reads CASSPRQGLEQYV. The CDR3 coding sequence is TGTGCCAGCAGCCCCCGACAGGGCCTCGAGCAGTACGTC. The V call is TRBV11-3, the J call TRBJ2-7, with TRBD1 matching over 7 bases. CDR3 size: 13 residues. J gave up 6 bases and V 5 bases, and 7 bases lay outside the gene matches. The germline V gene encodes CDR1 SGHNT and CDR2 YENEEA.

This chain joins TRBV9 and TRBJ2-3; a possible D gene is TRBD2 (5 bases). Germline loops: CDR1 SGDLS, CDR2 YYNGEE. The CDR3 length is 16 residues. Trimming stripped 0 bases from V and 4 bases from J, with 15 bases between. The CDR3: CASSVASISGADTQYF. CDR3 nucleotides: TGTGCCAGCAGCGTAGCTAGCATCTCTGGGGCAGATACGCAGTATTTT.

V usage is TRBV5-1 and J usage is TRBJ1-3; no clear D gene. CDR1 SGHRS and CDR2 YFSETQ come from the germline V gene. CDR3 length: 15 amino acids. V dropped 1 base and J dropped 0 bases, with 8 bases sitting between them. The CDR3 bases are TGCGCCAGCAGCTTGAGTGCCAGCTCTGGAAACACCATATATTTT. This codes for CASSLSASSGNTIYF.

A few counts support this clone. This chain uses TRBV28 with TRBJ2-7; 7 positions agree with TRBD1. The V and J ends lost 6 bases and 2 bases, in that order; junction bases with no gene match: 25. The CDR3 is made up of 20 amino acids. Germline CDR1 reads MDHEN; CDR2 reads SYDVKM. The CDR3 is CASSSPPTGNLYLFPYEQYF. DNA of the CDR3: TGTGCCAGCAGCTCCCCCCCGACAGGGAACTTATATTTATTTCCCTACGAGCAGTACTTC.

This clone came up once. The J gene is TRBJ2-2, the V gene TRBV7-6; 8 nucleotides agree with TRBD2. In germline, CDR1 is SGHVS, CDR2 FNYEAQ. Trimming cost V 5 bases and J 7 bases; bases outside gene matches: 15. The CDR3 is 17 amino acids. CDR3 DNA: TGTGCCAGCAGCACTTCTAGCGGGCGAGGGTCGATCGGGGAGCTGTTTTTT. The encoded protein is CASSTSSGRGSIGELFF.

The chain carries TRBV7-9 and TRBJ1-1; TRBD1 might be the D (5 bases). The CDR3 consists of 17 residues. The ends were cut back, 6 bases at V and 0 bases at J, with 20 bases in the middle. The germline gives CDR1 SEHNR, CDR2 FQNEAQ (reference sequence). In nucleotides, the CDR3 is TGTGCCAGCAGTAGGTACAGGCCCGAAATCATGAACACTGAAGCTTTCTTT. It specifies CASSRYRPEIMNTEAFF. Complete variable domain (other parts from reference TRBV7-9 and TRBJ1-1): DTGVSQNPRHKITKRGQNVTFRCDPISEHNRLYWYRQTLGQGPEFLTYFQNEAQLEKSRLLSDRFSAERPKGSFSTLEIQRTEQGDSAMYLCASSRYRPEIMNTEAFFGQGTRLTVV.

This clone was counted only a few times. The rearrangement links TRBV2 to TRBJ2-1; 9 nucleotides agree with TRBD2. Germline V gene lookup returns CDR1 SNHLY and CDR2 FYNNEI. Trimming took 2 bases from V and 6 from J; bases not matched to a gene: 5. The CDR3 is made up of 15 amino acids. DNA for the CDR3: TGTGCCAGCAGTGAAATGGCGGGAGGGTTCAATGAGCAGTTCTTC. This sequence encodes CASSEMAGGFNEQFF.

This clone was counted only a few times. The V call is TRBV19, the J call TRBJ1-1, with 8 positions matching TRBD1. J was trimmed by 10 bases and V by 5 bases; bases with no gene match: 12. The CDR3 has 14 residues. CDR1 is LNHDA, CDR2 SQIVND, per germline (reference sequence). The CDR3 nucleotides are TGTGCCAGTAGTCCAGGGGGACAGGCGAATAGAGCTTTCTTT. It codes for CASSPGGQANRAFF. The full variable domain, its missing parts supplied by reference TRBV19 and TRBJ1-1, is DGGITQSPKYLFRKEGQNVTLSCEQNLNHDAMYWYRQDPGQGLRLIYYSQIVNDFQKGDIAEGYSVSREKKESFPLTVTSAQKNPTAFYLCASSPGGQANRAFFGQGTRLTVV.

The chain joins TRBV6-5 to TRBJ2-7, with 8 bases lining up with TRBD1. Germline values: CDR1 MNHEY, CDR2 SVGAGI. This CDR3 is built from 13 residues. V trimming: 6 bases; J trimming: 4 bases; junction bases outside the gene matches: 5. CDR3 bases: TGTGCCAGCAGAGACCGGGACAGGTACGAGCAGTACTTC. Amino acids: CASRDRDRYEQYF.

This clone came up once. This rearrangement joins TRBV5-1 to TRBJ2-2, with 7 nucleotides matching TRBD1. After removal of 7 bases from V and 4 bases from J, the junction contained 10 bases not matched to a gene. CDR3 length: 15 amino acids. Germline CDR1 is SGHRS and CDR2 is YFSETQ. The CDR3: CASRITGESTGELFF. DNA of the CDR3: TGCGCCAGCCGTATTACAGGGGAGAGCACCGGGGAGCTGTTTTTT.

The V call is TRBV28, the J call TRBJ2-5; D call uncertain. This CDR3 spans 12 amino acids. The germline V gene encodes CDR1 MDHEN and CDR2 SYDVKM. Trimming left V 4 bases short and J 4 bases short, with 7 bases between. As DNA, the CDR3 is TGTGCCAGCAGTTCAGGTGTAGAGACCCAGTACTTC. Translating it yields CASSSGVETQYF. The whole variable domain, filled in from reference TRBV28 and TRBJ2-5, reads DVKVTQSSRYLVKRTGEKVFLECVQDMDHENMFWYRQDPGLGLRLIYFSYDVKMKEKGDIPEGYSVSREKKERFSLILESASTNQTSMYLCASSSGVETQYFGPGTRLLVL.